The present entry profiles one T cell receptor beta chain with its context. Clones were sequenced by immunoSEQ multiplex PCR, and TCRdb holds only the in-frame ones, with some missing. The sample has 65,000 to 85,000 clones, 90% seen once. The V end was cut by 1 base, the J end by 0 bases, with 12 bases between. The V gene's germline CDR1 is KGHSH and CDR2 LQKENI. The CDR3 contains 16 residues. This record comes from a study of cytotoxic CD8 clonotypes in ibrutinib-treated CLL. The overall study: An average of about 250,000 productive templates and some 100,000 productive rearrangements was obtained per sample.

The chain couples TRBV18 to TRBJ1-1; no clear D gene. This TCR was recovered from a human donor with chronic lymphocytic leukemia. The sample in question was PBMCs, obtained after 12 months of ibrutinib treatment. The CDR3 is CASSPQAQQMNTEAFF. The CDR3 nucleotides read TGTGCCAGCTCACCACAGGCACAGCAAATGAACACTGAAGCTTTCTTT.